The sequence of this T cell receptor (beta chain) was determined in a study of blood T cell repertoires in COVID-19. For the study at large: Researchers got acute and convalescent COVID-19 samples from the United States, Italy and Spain. Nucleic acid was either cDNA or gDNA, and it came from T cells, B-cell-depleted T cells, or PBMCs.

Methods used by the authors: Reference gene primer amplification gave estimated nucleated cell counts. Here immunoSEQ multiplex PCR was the method, and the copy in TCRdb shows in-frame clones only, minus some. The V and J calls and clone size come from that table; D and trimming were worked out from the DNA. The data hold roughly 130,000 clones, with 88% observed a single time. The Seattle patients joined while their infection was active and were tracked longitudinally afterward. The source of this sequence is a human donor with COVID-19, enrolled during active disease. The donor label of this sample is uncertain. The specimen was peripheral blood.

As DNA, the CDR3 is TGTGCCAGCAGTCCAAGGGGGGGTGACTATGGCTACACCTTC. Translation gives CASSPRGGDYGYTF. The chain uses TRBV6-5 and TRBJ1-2; D is perhaps TRBD1 (6 bases). This CDR3 is built from 14 residues. The V gene lost 5 bases and the J gene lost 3 bases, with 13 bases spanning the gap. Germline assignment: CDR1 MNHEY and CDR2 SVGAGI.